The 29 T cell receptor beta chains presented below share a single source sample, sequenced in a study of OX40 agonist ivuxolimab in advanced cancers. Profiled with immunoSEQ multiplex PCR; TCRdb holds only in-frame clones, not every one. Of about 40,000 clones listed, more than 70% are singletons. Source: CD4+ or CD8+ T cells sorted from blood, taken in a trial of the OX40 agonist ivuxolimab. The receptors here all came from an adult with an advanced solid tumor such as melanoma, head and neck, liver or kidney cancer.

The V call is TRBV28, the J call TRBJ1-2; 10 bases map to TRBD1. This CDR3 contains 13 residues. CDR1 and CDR2 from the germline V gene are MDHEN and SYDVKM. V lost 7 bases, J lost 4 bases, and 3 bases stayed unmatched. In DNA, the CDR3 is TGTGCCAGCACGGACAGGGGGATCTATGGCTACACCTTC. The encoded protein is CASTDRGIYGYTF.

The chain uses TRBV5-1 and TRBJ2-2; TRBD2 matches 10 bases. The trim removed 7 bases at V and 4 bases at J, leaving 1 base unmatched. The CDR3 is 13 amino acids. Per germline, CDR1 SGHRS and CDR2 YFSETQ. The CDR3 DNA sequence: TGCGCCAGCTCTAGCGGGAGCACCGGGGAGCTGTTTTTT. It translates to CASSSGSTGELFF.

This rearrangement joins TRBV11-2 to TRBJ1-1, with 8 positions matching TRBD1. This CDR3 is built from 15 residues. The trim removed 5 bases at V and 1 base at J, leaving 6 bases unmatched. The germline CDR1 and CDR2 sequences are SGHAT and FQNNGV. The CDR3: CASSPRTGRNTEAFF. The DNA of the CDR3 is TGTGCCAGCAGCCCCCGGACAGGGAGGAACACTGAAGCTTTCTTT.

The chain employs TRBV5-1 and TRBJ2-3; no clear D gene. The CDR3 consists of 13 residues. The ends were cut back, 0 bases at V and 4 bases at J, with 6 bases in the middle. CDR1 is SGHRS and CDR2 is YFSETQ in the germline V gene. CDR3 region: CASSLVPADTQYF. Here the CDR3 DNA reads TGCGCCAGCAGCTTGGTTCCGGCAGATACGCAGTATTTT.

The CDR3 sequence is CASREIGQGTEAFF. In DNA form, the CDR3 reads TGTGCCAGTAGAGAGATAGGGCAGGGGACTGAAGCTTTCTTT. The rearrangement uses TRBV19 and TRBJ1-1; perhaps TRBD1 as D (6 bases). The V gene's germline CDR1 is LNHDA and CDR2 SQIVND (reference sequence). The V gene lost 6 bases and the J gene lost 5 bases, with 16 bases spanning the gap. This CDR3 spans 14 amino acids. The variable domain in full, with the rest retrieved from reference TRBV19 and TRBJ1-1, is DGGITQSPKYLFRKEGQNVTLSCEQNLNHDAMYWYRQDPGQGLRLIYYSQIVNDFQKGDIAEGYSVSREKKESFPLTVTSAQKNPTAFYLCASREIGQGTEAFFGQGTRLTVV.

The chain is built from TRBV6-5 and TRBJ1-1, with D possibly being TRBD1 (5 bases). CDR1 is MNHEY, CDR2 SVGAGI, per germline. The CDR3 loop spans 14 amino acids. The V end lost 2 bases, the J end lost 2 bases, and 9 bases lay between the germline ends. DNA of the CDR3: TGTGCCAGCAGTTACGGGACCACAAACACTGAAGCTTTCTTT. The encoded protein is CASSYGTTNTEAFF.

The V gene is TRBV9, the J gene TRBJ1-1; D gene uncertain. CDR3 length: 11 amino acids. V shed 7 bases and J shed 4 bases, with 8 bases lying between them. The V gene's germline CDR1 is SGDLS and CDR2 YYNGEE. The CDR3: CASGRFTEAFF. The CDR3, as DNA: TGTGCCAGCGGAAGGTTCACTGAAGCTTTCTTT.

The V and J genes are TRBV6-1 and TRBJ2-2; D gene uncertain. The CDR3 has 10 residues. The germline V gene encodes CDR1 MNHNS and CDR2 SASEGT. V lost 4 bases and J lost 6, with 0 bases in between. CDR3 bases: TGTGCCAGCAGTGCCGGGGAGCTGTTTTTT. Its translation is CASSAGELFF.

The chain couples TRBV27 to TRBJ2-7; 7 bases agree with TRBD1. The V gene end was trimmed by 2 bases and the J gene end by 3 bases; junction bases not matched to a gene: 7. The CDR3 runs 15 residues. The germline V gene has CDR1 MNHEY and CDR2 SMNVEV (reference sequence). The CDR3 reads CASSLMGQMLYEQYF. CDR3 DNA sequence: TGTGCCAGCAGTTTAATGGGACAGATGCTCTACGAGCAGTACTTC.

This clone came up a few times. V usage is TRBV11-2 and J usage is TRBJ2-5; D unresolved. There are 13 residues in the CDR3. The V end lost 3 bases, the J end lost 6 bases, and 11 bases lay between the germline ends. From germline, CDR1 is SGHAT and CDR2 FQNNGV. CDR3 amino acids: CASSLMDRQTQYF. The DNA for the CDR3 is TGTGCCAGCAGCTTGATGGACCGCCAGACCCAGTACTTC.

The V and J genes are TRBV27 and TRBJ2-1; 10 bases match TRBD2. V was pared by 4 bases and J by 4 bases, with 10 bases of the junction left unmatched. Per germline, CDR1 MNHEY and CDR2 SMNVEV (reference sequence). The length of the CDR3 is 17 residues. The CDR3: CASSSPTSGLTYNEQFF. CDR3 bases: TGTGCCAGCAGTTCCCCGACTAGCGGGCTTACTTACAATGAGCAGTTCTTC.

V is TRBV5-1 and J is TRBJ1-3; 7 positions match TRBD1. From germline, CDR1 is SGHRS and CDR2 YFSETQ. V trimming: 3 bases; J trimming: 0 bases; junction bases outside the gene matches: 3. The CDR3 length is 15 residues. The DNA for the CDR3 is TGCGCCAGCAGCTCACAGGGGTACTCTGGAAACACCATATATTTT. Its translation: CASSSQGYSGNTIYF.

CDR3 in amino acids: CASSLGGVSREAFF. The CDR3 region has the DNA TGTGCCAGCAGCTTGGGGGGGGTCTCCCGGGAGGCTTTCTTT. The chain has TRBV5-8 and TRBJ1-1, with a possible D match to TRBD1 (5 bases). The CDR3 covers 14 residues. Trimming took off 0 bases at V and 11 bases at J, with 17 bases between the two ends. Germline V lookup: CDR1 SGHTS, CDR2 YDEGEE.

By proportion, this clone is medium-sized. The chain is built from TRBV11-2 and TRBJ2-7; maybe TRBD1 (6 bases). V lost 5 bases and J 5 bases, leaving 16 bases between the germline ends. The V gene's germline CDR1 is SGHAT and CDR2 FQNNGV. CDR3 length equals 14 residues. The CDR3 nucleotides read TGTGCCAGCAGCCGCGGGCAGGGGTTCGACGAGCAGTACTTC. It encodes CASSRGQGFDEQYF. Together with reference TRBV11-2 and TRBJ2-7, the CDR3 gives the full variable domain: EAGVAQSPRYKIIEKRQSVAFWCNPISGHATLYWYQQILGQGPKLLIQFQNNGVVDDSQLPKDRFSAERLKGVDSTLKIQPAKLEDSAVYLCASSRGQGFDEQYFGPGTRLTVT.

The chain couples TRBV7-9 to TRBJ2-7; TRBD1 matches at 12 bases. The junction had 9 bases not matched to a gene; V was cut back by 5 bases and J by 7 bases. Germline CDR1 and CDR2: SEHNR and FQNEAQ (reference sequence). CDR3 size: 15 residues. CDR3 sequence: CASSPGQGAKLEQYF. In DNA, the CDR3 is TGTGCCAGCAGCCCGGGACAGGGGGCGAAGTTAGAGCAGTACTTC.

The chain employs TRBV2 and TRBJ2-7; no clear D gene. CDR1 and CDR2 (germline): SNHLY, FYNNEI. This CDR3 comprises 14 residues. V lost 0 bases and J 4 bases, leaving 10 bases between the germline ends. The CDR3 bases are TGTGCCAGCAGTGAAGCGCTTTCTTGGTACGAGCAGTACTTC. Residues: CASSEALSWYEQYF.

The chain couples TRBV7-9 to TRBJ1-2; no clear D gene. Trimming removed 4 bases at V and 4 bases at J, with 7 bases between. The CDR3 covers 12 residues. Germline values: CDR1 SEHNR, CDR2 FQNEAQ (reference sequence). In DNA, the CDR3 is TGTGCCAGCAGCTCCGAGGGCTATGGCTACACCTTC. Its translation: CASSSEGYGYTF. The full variable domain, rest sourced from reference TRBV7-9 and TRBJ1-2, is DTGVSQNPRHKITKRGQNVTFRCDPISEHNRLYWYRQTLGQGPEFLTYFQNEAQLEKSRLLSDRFSAERPKGSFSTLEIQRTEQGDSAMYLCASSSEGYGYTFGSGTRLTVV.

V is TRBV2 and J is TRBJ2-1; TRBD2 might be the D (5 bases). This CDR3 spans 17 amino acids. The V end lost 1 base, the J end lost 2 bases, and 15 bases lay between the germline ends. The germline CDR1 and CDR2 sequences are SNHLY and FYNNEI. CDR3 sequence: CASSEGASLAPYNEQFF. CDR3 DNA: TGTGCCAGCAGTGAAGGGGCTAGCCTAGCCCCCTACAATGAGCAGTTCTTC.

This chain connects TRBV5-4 to TRBJ1-1; 8 positions agree with TRBD1. V was clipped by 0 bases and J by 5 bases; unmatched bases: 3. From germline, CDR1 is SGHNT and CDR2 YYREEE (reference sequence). The CDR3 covers 14 residues. The CDR3 here is CASSLGQGSTEAFF. In DNA form, the CDR3 reads TGTGCCAGCAGCTTGGGACAGGGGAGTACTGAAGCTTTCTTT.

J is TRBJ1-6 and V is TRBV4-2; D call uncertain. The length of the CDR3 is 16 residues. Trimming left V 9 bases short and J 0 bases short, with 15 bases between. Per the germline V gene, CDR1 is LGHNA and CDR2 is YNFKEQ. The CDR3 spells CASSKRGNSYNSPLHF. CDR3 DNA: TGTGCCAGTTCGAAGCGGGGAAACTCCTATAATTCACCCCTCCACTTT.

This chain links TRBV28 with TRBJ2-7, with 9 bases lining up with TRBD1. Losses at the gene ends were 4 bases for V and 0 bases for J; bases not matched to a gene: 10. Germline V gene sequence: CDR1 MDHEN, CDR2 SYDVKM. CDR3 length equals 17 residues. The CDR3 sequence: CASSSLPGQGFSYEQYF. CDR3 sequence (DNA): TGTGCCAGCAGTTCTTTACCGGGACAGGGATTCTCCTACGAGCAGTACTTC.

This clone was observed a few times. The J gene is TRBJ2-3, the V gene TRBV6-1; D is unclear. Germline CDR1 MNHNS, CDR2 SASEGT. CDR3 length equals 15 residues. V lost 2 bases to trimming and J lost 5 bases, with 14 bases between them. The CDR3 spells CASSERNLYVDTQYF. CDR3 nucleotide sequence: TGTGCCAGCAGTGAAAGGAATCTGTACGTAGATACGCAGTATTTT.

The CDR3 nucleotides read TGTGCCAGCAGCCAAGAAAAACACACGTCCTACGAGCAGTACTTC. Its translation is CASSQEKHTSYEQYF. The V gene is TRBV5-5, the J gene TRBJ2-7; D not certain. This CDR3 has 15 residues. The germline CDR1 and CDR2 sequences are SGHKS and YYEKEE (reference sequence). Trimming removed 4 bases at V and 1 base at J, with 15 bases between.

This rearrangement joins TRBV7-2 to TRBJ1-1; weak D call: TRBD1 (6 bases). The germline gives CDR1 SGHTA, CDR2 FQGNSA. Trimming shortened V by 2 bases and J by 0 bases, and 10 bases separated the two germline ends. The CDR3 runs 15 residues. This CDR3 reads CASSLSRGLNTEAFF. CDR3 bases: TGTGCCAGCAGCTTATCCAGGGGACTGAACACTGAAGCTTTCTTT.

The chain joins TRBV19 to TRBJ2-2, with D possibly matching TRBD2 (6 bases). Trimming cost V 0 bases and J 2 bases, with 13 bases left between them. The CDR3 totals 17 residues. Looked up from germline, CDR1 is LNHDA and CDR2 is SQIVND (reference sequence). The CDR3 DNA is TGTGCCAGTAGTATAGATCTTCGGGGGTTTAACACCGGGGAGCTGTTTTTT. This translates into CASSIDLRGFNTGELFF.

The chain uses TRBV29-1 and TRBJ2-1; unclear D gene. V gave up 7 bases and J gave up 0 bases, with 16 bases separating them. In germline, CDR1 is SQVTM, CDR2 ANQGSEA. The CDR3 runs to 15 residues. The CDR3 loop reads CSAYNSLSSYNEQFF. CDR3 DNA: TGCAGCGCCTACAACAGCCTCTCCTCCTACAATGAGCAGTTCTTC.

V and J are TRBV9 and TRBJ2-3; no clear D. This CDR3 region has 12 residues. The germline V gene encodes CDR1 SGDLS and CDR2 YYNGEE. The CDR3 here is CVTRSITDTQYF. CDR3 bases: TGTGTCACGCGGTCAATCACAGATACGCAGTATTTT.

The chain joins TRBV7-9 to TRBJ1-5; a weak D match, TRBD1 (5 bases). Germline-derived CDR1 and CDR2 are SEHNR and FQNEAQ (reference sequence). V gave up 4 bases and J gave up 8 bases, with 9 bases separating them. The CDR3 spans 12 residues. CDR3 DNA: TGTGCCAGCAGCTGGGGCAGGGAGCCCCAGCATTTT. It codes for CASSWGREPQHF.

The V and J genes are TRBV28 and TRBJ2-3; tentative D call: TRBD2 (6 bases). Trimming shortened V by 1 base and J by 1 base, and 12 bases separated the two germline ends. CDR1 MDHEN and CDR2 SYDVKM come from the germline V gene. The CDR3 consists of 16 residues. The CDR3 loop reads CASSLYWGGGTDTQYF. CDR3 coding DNA: TGTGCCAGCAGTTTATACTGGGGAGGTGGCACAGATACGCAGTATTTT.